This T cell receptor (beta chain) was sequenced in a study of cytomegalovirus exposure and HLA in healthy donors. Points from the study as a whole: Most TCR sequences were seen very rarely across donors, but some public TCRs occurred in many.

J was trimmed by 1 base and V by 0 bases; bases with no gene match: 4. The V gene's germline CDR1 is SGHRS and CDR2 YFSETQ. This CDR3 contains 16 residues. Concerning this clone: Its target is unknown.

Donors were ostensibly healthy at sampling, although undocumented immune exposures were probable. Researchers ran the PCR with 60 Vbeta and 13 Jbeta primers. Authors' processing steps: Unique TCR beta chains totaled some 80 million in a later count, with roughly 10 million of them shared. The protocol was immunoSEQ multiplex PCR, while the TCRdb copy is restricted to in-frame clones and leaves out a portion. V and J calls and clone size come straight from that table; D and trimming were deduced from the DNA. The sample contains around 190,000 clones, around 81% of which appear only once. The sequenced material came from PBMCs. The chain combines TRBV5-1 with TRBJ2-5; TRBD2 matches 9 bases. The receptor was derived from a man aged 18 to 29 in good health and CMV-seronegative. For the CDR3, the DNA is TGCGCCAGCAGCTTGGGGACTAGCGTAATCCAAGAGACCCAGTACTTC. Translating it yields CASSLGTSVIQETQYF.